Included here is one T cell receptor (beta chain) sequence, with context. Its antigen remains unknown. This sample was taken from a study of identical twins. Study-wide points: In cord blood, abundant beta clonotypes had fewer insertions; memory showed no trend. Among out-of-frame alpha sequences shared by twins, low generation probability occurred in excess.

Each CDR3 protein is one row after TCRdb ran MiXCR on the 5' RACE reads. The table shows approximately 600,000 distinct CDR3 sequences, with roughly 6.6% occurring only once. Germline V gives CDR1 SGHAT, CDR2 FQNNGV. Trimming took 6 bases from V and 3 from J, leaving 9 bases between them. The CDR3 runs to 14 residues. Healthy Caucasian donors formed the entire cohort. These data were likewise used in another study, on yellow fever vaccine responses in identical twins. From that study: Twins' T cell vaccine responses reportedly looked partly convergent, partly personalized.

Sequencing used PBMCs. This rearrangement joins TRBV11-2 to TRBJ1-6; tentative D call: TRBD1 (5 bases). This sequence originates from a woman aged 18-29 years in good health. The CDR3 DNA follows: TGTGCCAGCAGATCGACAGTCTATAATTCACCCCTCCACTTT. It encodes CASRSTVYNSPLHF.